This T cell receptor beta chain originates from a study of blood T cell repertoires in COVID-19 (dated by TCRdb to about 2020). Regarding the study in general: Samples from collaborators originated in the United States, Italy and Spain and spanned both the acute and convalescent phases of COVID-19. A freely available public database, intended as a resource for researchers studying the immune response to SARS-CoV-2, is where the repertoires were released. The samples were drawn from the first 160 participants of the ongoing ImmuneRACE study and from 1,254 subjects provided by 6 global collaborators. Nearly every sample came with metadata listing a de-identified subject ID, COVID-19 status, age in years and sex. The dataset comprised deeply sampled blood TCRbeta repertoires from subjects exposed to, actively infected with, or recovered from COVID-19. The prospective study material was composed of cDNA or gDNA derived from T cells, B-cell-depleted T cells, or PBMCs. Where available, HLA class I and class II types were obtained from metadata supplied by the sample provider rather than from assay-based typing.

General conclusions and limits of the study: How much clinical and demographic metadata was included differed by source and by participant, and the metadata was provided uncurated.

This clone was seen once. Its recognized antigen is unknown. The record has no base qualities; no much larger clone is one base away. TCRbeta CDR3 regions were amplified from genomic DNA by means of the immunoSEQ Assay, a bias-controlled multiplex PCR. Per the authors' processing: The number of nucleated cells in each sample was estimated from the amplification of reference gene primers within the assay. To quantify the absolute abundance of each unique TCRbeta CDR3 rearrangement, sequence reads were collapsed and filtered. For each sample, productive Simpson clonality was calculated by taking the square root of Simpson's diversity index across productive rearrangements. TCRdb mirrors the immuneACCESS table, restricted to in-frame sequences. Some clones are absent from its copies; in checked studies, under half trace to an unresolved V gene, and the reason for the others is unknown. V, J and clone size were drawn from that table, and D and trimming were deduced from the DNA. Recorded for this sample are about 670,000 clones; 80% to 90% of them occurred a single time. About 0.24% of the sample lies in the top ten.

Each collaborating institution followed its own protocols to collect whole blood in K2EDTA tubes. For TCRbeta analysis, collaborator samples were shipped as frozen whole blood, as isolated PBMCs, or as DNA extracted from either sample type. The CDR1 and CDR2 encoded by the germline V gene are SGHTA and FQGNSA. V is pared back by 0 bases and J by 4 bases, with 6 bases lying between the germline termini. From cysteine to phenylalanine, the CDR3 is 14 amino acids long. Only the CDR3 DNA stays, 42 bases, in frame from base 1. This sequence originates from a woman aged 18 to 35 with acute or convalescent COVID-19. Input material: peripheral blood. The sequence links TRBV7-2 to TRBJ1-4; too little of a D gene remains to name it. The sequenced DNA: TGTGCCAGCAGCTTAGCCGGGAATAATGAAAAACTGTTTTTT. Its amino acids are CASSLAGNNEKLFF.